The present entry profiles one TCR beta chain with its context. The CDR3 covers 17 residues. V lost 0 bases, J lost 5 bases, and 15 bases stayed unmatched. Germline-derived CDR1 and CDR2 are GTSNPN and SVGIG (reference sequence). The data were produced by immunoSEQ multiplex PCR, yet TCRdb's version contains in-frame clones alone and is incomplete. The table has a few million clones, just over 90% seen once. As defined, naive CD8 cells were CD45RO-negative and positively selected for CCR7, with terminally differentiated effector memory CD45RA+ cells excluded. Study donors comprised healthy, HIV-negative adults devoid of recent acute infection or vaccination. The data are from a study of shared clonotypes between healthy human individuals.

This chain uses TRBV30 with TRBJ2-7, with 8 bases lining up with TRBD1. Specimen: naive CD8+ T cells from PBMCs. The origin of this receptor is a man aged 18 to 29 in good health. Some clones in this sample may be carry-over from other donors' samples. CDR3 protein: CAWSVPFWVDRVNEQYF. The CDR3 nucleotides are TGTGCCTGGAGTGTACCATTCTGGGTGGACAGGGTTAACGAGCAGTACTTC.